This TCR beta chain came from a study of T cells in Graves' hyperthyroidism and ophthalmopathy. Study-level results: The model foresaw ophthalmopathy a median roughly 6.5 months prior to onset. From stable hyperthyroidism, ophthalmopathy was separated by a 13 V-J model.

Lactation, pregnancy, other autoimmune disease or uncontrolled infection excluded patients. RNA transcripts gave rise to amplified TCR beta CDR3 regions. A set of HTBI primers served as the primers for a first-round RT-PCR of the TCR CDR3. Each CDR3 protein gets one entry after TCRdb re-called the multiplex PCR reads with MiXCR. The data hold more than 300,000 distinct CDR3 sequences, with around 14% observed a single time. Worth noting for this clonotype: As yet, its antigen is unknown.

Trimming took off 4 bases at V and 4 bases at J, with 14 bases between the two ends. This CDR3 contains 15 residues. Input material: blood. This chain uses TRBV12-3 or TRBV12-4 with TRBJ2-1; D is ambiguous. The receptor was derived from a woman in her 30s with Graves' hyperthyroidism. Here the CDR3 reads CASSSGREAYNEQFF. CDR3 bases: TGTGCCAGCAGTTCCGGACGCGAGGCTTACAATGAGCAGTTCTTC.